This T cell receptor (beta chain) originates from a study of CD8 T cell repertoires and HIV-1 epitope variants (dated by TCRdb to between 2020 and 2021). With regard to the full study: Twenty-five peptides representing autologous and known Gag and Nef epitope variants were each used to stimulate T cells in separate culture wells. Control conditions included a CMV, EBV and flu peptide pool, the Ebola AY9 epitope as negative control, and a no-peptide well. The epitopes tested covered three Gag epitope families plus Nef HW9 and YT9. T cells were enriched using the EasySep Human T Cell Enrichment Kit and were co-cultured with equal numbers of autologous T cell-negative cells serving as antigen-presenting cells. The cultures were grown for ten to eleven days in IMDM with gentamicin, and half of the media was changed on days 3 and 7 with IL-2, IL-7 and IL-15 added. An aliquot of 1M T cells was set aside as an uncultured baseline condition, separate from the 83 T cell cultures. Running each culture condition in triplicate, except for one peptide done in duplicate, gave a total of roughly 83 T cell cultures. The investigation overall reported the following: Nine antigen-specific TCR beta clonotypes were identified, of which five or six appeared to be cross-reactive for autologous or known escape epitope variants. About 5 clonotypes recognized the Nef KF9 family and one the HW9 family, with no responses to the TAALDMSHF plasma variant. The assay identified only TCR beta chains and indicated proliferation to antigen, not T cell function or cytokine profile.

According to the germline V gene (reference sequence), CDR1 reads MNHEY and CDR2 reads SMNVEV. The CDR3 starts with the cysteine, ends with the phenylalanine, and has 10 residues. This entry keeps only the CDR3 DNA: 30 bases, framed from base 1. The germline ends are 9 bases apart after V is trimmed by 9 bases and J by 9 bases. The EasySep Human CD8+ T Cell Enrichment Kit was used on day 10 to isolate CD8+ T cells from every culture. The table lists this clone with a count of one. Its antigen is not yet known. Base qualities are not at hand, and no much larger clone is one base apart. The immunoSEQ platform was used to sequence TCR beta CDR3 regions at survey depth. The QIAamp DNA micro kit was used to extract genomic DNA from every cultured and uncultured CD8+ T cell population. The authors processed their data as follows. Samples with under 5,000 productive reads were excluded, and this exclusion removed about 6% of the roughly 75 HIV peptide-stimulated cultures. Sequences were trimmed to CDR3 by a MANAFEST web app, and nonproductive sequences, CDR3s under 5 amino acids, and sequences not starting with C or ending with F/W were removed. To count as antigen-specific, a clonotype had to be expanded in at least 2 of 3 replicates compared with the no-peptide control at FDR 0.01, and only within one epitope family. In addition, a specific clonotype needed a frequency at least fivefold higher than in wells stimulated with peptides from other epitope families. The source is immuneACCESS, and TCRdb retained only in-frame sequences with V and J called. Part of the clones is not carried over; for the studies checked, unresolved V genes explain less than half of this, and the remainder is unexplained. The V and J calls and clone size were taken over from that table, and D and trimming were inferred from the DNA. This sample lists tens of thousands of clones; 60% to 80% were detected once. The ten largest clones take up under 30% of the sample.

The rearrangement combines TRBV27 with TRBJ2-1, with no confidently assigned D gene. The TCR originated in a male donor with HIV. Sequencing used uncultured baseline CD8+ T cells from peripheral blood mononuclear cells (PBMCs). CDR3 region: CASGRIEQFF. Read as DNA, the sequence is TGTGCCAGTGGCCGGATTGAGCAGTTCTTC.